These 3 T cell receptor beta chains were all obtained from the same sample, sequenced in a study of shared clonotypes between healthy human individuals. Method: immunoSEQ multiplex PCR; TCRdb's copy keeps in-frame clones and lacks some. The table lists around 300,000 clones, 87% of them singletons. The sample was memory CD8+ T cells sorted from blood. The subset denotes: CD45RO+ cells pooled with CCR7-negative TemRA cells. These receptors came from a man between 18 and 35 years old in good health.

V is TRBV5-4 and J is TRBJ2-7; tentatively, D is TRBD2 (5 bases). The CDR3 consists of 14 residues. Germline loops: CDR1 SGHNT, CDR2 YYREEE (reference sequence). Trimming took 4 bases from V and 2 from J, leaving 13 bases between them. The DNA of the CDR3 is TGTGCCAGCAGCGCGTCTGAGGGAACCTACGAGCAGTACTTC. Translated: CASSASEGTYEQYF.

The chain combines TRBV5-1 with TRBJ2-1; TRBD2 agrees at 10 bases. CDR3 length: 16 amino acids. V lost 6 bases to trimming and J lost 4 bases; unmatched junction nucleotides: 10. Germline CDR1 is SGHRS and CDR2 is YFSETQ. The CDR3 loop is CASTETLAGAYNEQFF. The CDR3 nucleotides are TGCGCCAGCACAGAGACTCTAGCGGGGGCATACAATGAGCAGTTCTTC.

J is TRBJ2-3 and V is TRBV5-8; TRBD1 is a possible D gene (6 bases). Germline V gives CDR1 SGHTS, CDR2 YDEGEE. Deletions cut 2 bases from V and 4 bases from J, with 14 bases between. The CDR3 is made up of 15 amino acids. The DNA of the CDR3 is TGTGCCAGCAGCTTTTTTACAGGGCGAGCAGATACGCAGTATTTT. Its protein product is CASSFFTGRADTQYF.